Here is one TCR beta chain with its context. Its matching antigen is unknown. The data originate from a study of T cell responses to AZD1222 COVID-19 vaccine. About the study: The analysis combined second doses at about 4 or about 12 weeks. Study-level results: The study found vaccine-associated CD4 TCRs spanning spike, dominant at 160-218 and 743-854. Only a handful of AZD1222 recipients were seropositive at baseline. Repertoires were obtained solely post-peak T cell response.

Generated by immunoSEQ multiplex PCR, the TCRdb table keeps only in-frame clones and is missing some. The sample has around 100,000 clones, approximately 84% seen once. The source of this sequence is an adult in good health. The sample was peripheral blood, taken on day 0 of AZD1222 vaccination.

In nucleotides, the CDR3 is TGTGCCAGCAGCCAAGGCGGGCAAGAGACCCAGTACTTC. It specifies CASSQGGQETQYF. This chain connects TRBV4-2 to TRBJ2-5; a weak D match, TRBD2 (5 bases). In germline, CDR1 is LGHNA, CDR2 YNFKEQ. Trimming pared 1 base from V and 2 bases from J, leaving 5 bases between. The CDR3 consists of 13 residues.